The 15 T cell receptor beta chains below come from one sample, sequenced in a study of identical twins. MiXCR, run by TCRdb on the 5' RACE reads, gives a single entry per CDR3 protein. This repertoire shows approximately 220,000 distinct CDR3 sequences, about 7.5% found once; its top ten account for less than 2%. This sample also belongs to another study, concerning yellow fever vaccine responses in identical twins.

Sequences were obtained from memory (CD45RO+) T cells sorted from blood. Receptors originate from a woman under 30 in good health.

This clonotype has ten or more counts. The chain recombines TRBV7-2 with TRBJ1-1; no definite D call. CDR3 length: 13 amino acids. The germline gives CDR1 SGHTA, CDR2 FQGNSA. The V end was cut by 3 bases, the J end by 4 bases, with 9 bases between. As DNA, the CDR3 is TGTGCCAGCAGCTTGATTGAGGGCACTGAAGCTTTCTTT. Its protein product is CASSLIEGTEAFF.

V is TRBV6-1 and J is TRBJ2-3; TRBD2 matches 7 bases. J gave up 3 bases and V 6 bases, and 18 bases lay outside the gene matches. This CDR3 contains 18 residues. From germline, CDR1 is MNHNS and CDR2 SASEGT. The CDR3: CASSQVKPFGGKTDTQYF. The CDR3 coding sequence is TGTGCCAGCAGCCAAGTAAAACCCTTCGGGGGGAAGACAGATACGCAGTATTTT.

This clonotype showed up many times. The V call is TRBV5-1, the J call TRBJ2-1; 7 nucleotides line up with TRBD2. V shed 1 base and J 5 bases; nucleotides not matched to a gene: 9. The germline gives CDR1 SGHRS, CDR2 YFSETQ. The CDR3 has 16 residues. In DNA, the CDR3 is TGCGCCAGCAGCTTGATTGTAACGGGGGGTAACAATGAGCAGTTCTTC. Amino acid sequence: CASSLIVTGGNNEQFF. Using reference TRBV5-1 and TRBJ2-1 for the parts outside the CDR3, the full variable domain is KAGVTQTPRYLIKTRGQQVTLSCSPISGHRSVSWYQQTPGQGLQFLFEYFSETQRNKGNFPGRFSGRQFSNSRSEMNVSTLELGDSALYLCASSLIVTGGNNEQFFGPGTRLTVL.

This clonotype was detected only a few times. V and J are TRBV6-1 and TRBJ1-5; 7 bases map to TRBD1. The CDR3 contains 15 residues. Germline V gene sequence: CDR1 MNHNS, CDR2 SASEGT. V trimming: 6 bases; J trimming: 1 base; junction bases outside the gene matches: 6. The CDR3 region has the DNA TGTGCCAGCAGCTCCCGACAGGGAAGCAATCAGCCCCAGCATTTT. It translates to CASSSRQGSNQPQHF.

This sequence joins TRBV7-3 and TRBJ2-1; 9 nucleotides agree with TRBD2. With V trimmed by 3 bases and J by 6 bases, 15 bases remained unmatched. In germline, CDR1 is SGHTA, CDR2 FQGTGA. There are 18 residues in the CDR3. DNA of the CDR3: TGTGCCAGCAGCTTGACCCCATCTAGCGGGGCGGGAATCAATGAGCAGTTCTTC. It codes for CASSLTPSSGAGINEQFF.

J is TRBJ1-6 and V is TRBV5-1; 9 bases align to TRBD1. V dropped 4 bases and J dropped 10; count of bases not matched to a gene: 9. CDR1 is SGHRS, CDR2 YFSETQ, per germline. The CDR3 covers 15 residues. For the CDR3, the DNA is TGCGCCAGCAGCACCCGGACAGGGGAAGAATCACCCCTCCACTTT. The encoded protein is CASSTRTGEESPLHF. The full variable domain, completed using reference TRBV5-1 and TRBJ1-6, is KAGVTQTPRYLIKTRGQQVTLSCSPISGHRSVSWYQQTPGQGLQFLFEYFSETQRNKGNFPGRFSGRQFSNSRSEMNVSTLELGDSALYLCASSTRTGEESPLHFGNGTRLTVT.

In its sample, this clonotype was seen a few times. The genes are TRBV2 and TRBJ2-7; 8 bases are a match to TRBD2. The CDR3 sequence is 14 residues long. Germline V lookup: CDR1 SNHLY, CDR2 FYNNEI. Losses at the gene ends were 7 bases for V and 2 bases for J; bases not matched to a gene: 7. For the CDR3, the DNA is TGTGCCAGCAAACTTAGCGGGACCCCCTACGAGCAGTACTTC. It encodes CASKLSGTPYEQYF.

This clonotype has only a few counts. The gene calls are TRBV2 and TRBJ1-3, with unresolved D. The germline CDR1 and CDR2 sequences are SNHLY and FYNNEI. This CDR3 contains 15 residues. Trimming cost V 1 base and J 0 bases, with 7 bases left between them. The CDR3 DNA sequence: TGTGCCAGCAGTGAAGAAGGCGCCTCTGGAAACACCATATATTTT. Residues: CASSEEGASGNTIYF. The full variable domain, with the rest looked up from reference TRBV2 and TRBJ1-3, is EPEVTQTPSHQVTQMGQEVILRCVPISNHLYFYWYRQILGQKVEFLVSFYNNEISEKSEIFDDQFSVERPDGSNFTLKIRSTKLEDSAMYFCASSEEGASGNTIYFGEGSWLTVV.

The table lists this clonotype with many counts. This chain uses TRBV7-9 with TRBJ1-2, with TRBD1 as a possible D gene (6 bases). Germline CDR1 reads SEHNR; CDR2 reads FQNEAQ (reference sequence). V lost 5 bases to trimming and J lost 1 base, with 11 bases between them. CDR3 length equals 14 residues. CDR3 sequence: CASSTPQGNYGYTF. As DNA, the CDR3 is TGTGCCAGCAGCACCCCACAGGGTAACTATGGCTACACCTTC.

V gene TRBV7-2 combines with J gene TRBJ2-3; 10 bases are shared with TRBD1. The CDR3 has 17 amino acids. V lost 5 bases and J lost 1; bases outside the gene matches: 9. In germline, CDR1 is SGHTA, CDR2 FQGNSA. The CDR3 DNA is TGTGCCAGCAGCGGAGACAGGGGGCCTTTGGGCACAGATACGCAGTATTTT. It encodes CASSGDRGPLGTDTQYF. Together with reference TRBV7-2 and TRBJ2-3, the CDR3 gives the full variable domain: GAGVSQSPSNKVTEKGKDVELRCDPISGHTALYWYRQSLGQGLEFLIYFQGNSAPDKSGLPSDRFSAERTGGSVSTLTIQRTQQEDSAVYLCASSGDRGPLGTDTQYFGPGTRLTVL.

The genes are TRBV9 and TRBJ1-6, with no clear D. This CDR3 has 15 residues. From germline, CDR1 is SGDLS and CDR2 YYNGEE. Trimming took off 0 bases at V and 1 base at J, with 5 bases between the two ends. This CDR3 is CASSVGSSYNSPLHF. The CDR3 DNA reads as TGTGCCAGCAGCGTAGGGAGTTCCTATAATTCACCCCTCCACTTT.

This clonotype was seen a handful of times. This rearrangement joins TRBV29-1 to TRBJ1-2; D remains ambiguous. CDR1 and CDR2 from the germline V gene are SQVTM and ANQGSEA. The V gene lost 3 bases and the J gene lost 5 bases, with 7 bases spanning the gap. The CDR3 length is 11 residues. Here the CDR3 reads CSVERHYGYTF. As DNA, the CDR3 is TGCAGCGTTGAGCGACATTATGGCTACACCTTC.

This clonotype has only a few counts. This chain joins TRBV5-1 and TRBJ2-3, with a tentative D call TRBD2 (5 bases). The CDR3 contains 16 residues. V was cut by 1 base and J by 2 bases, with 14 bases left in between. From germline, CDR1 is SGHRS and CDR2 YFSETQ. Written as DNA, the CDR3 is TGCGCCAGCAGCTTGAGACGAACTAGGGACACAGATACGCAGTATTTT. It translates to CASSLRRTRDTDTQYF.

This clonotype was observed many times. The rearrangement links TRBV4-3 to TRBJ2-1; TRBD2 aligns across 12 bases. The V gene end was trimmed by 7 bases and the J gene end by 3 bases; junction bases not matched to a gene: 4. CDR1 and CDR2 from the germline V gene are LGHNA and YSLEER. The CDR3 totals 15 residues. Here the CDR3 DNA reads TGCGCCAGCATCCCTAGCGGGAGGGACTACAATGAGCAGTTCTTC. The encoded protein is CASIPSGRDYNEQFF.

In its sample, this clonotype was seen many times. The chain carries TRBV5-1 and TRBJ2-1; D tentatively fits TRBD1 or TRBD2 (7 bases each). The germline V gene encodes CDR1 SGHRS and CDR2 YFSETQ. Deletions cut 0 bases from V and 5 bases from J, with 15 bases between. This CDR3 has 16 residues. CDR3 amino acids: CASSLGSRGGNNEQFF. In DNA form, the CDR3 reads TGCGCCAGCAGCTTGGGTAGCAGGGGGGGGAACAATGAGCAGTTCTTC.